This TCR beta chain was retrieved from a study of OX40 agonist ivuxolimab in advanced cancers. Study-level findings and limits: Partial responders treated at 0.1-3.0 mg/kg exhibited clonal expansion among the lowest measured. Average numbers of expanded clones were greater in CD8+ T cells than in CD4+. Clones of CD4+ and CD8+ blood T cells grew by week 6 at doses of 0.1 to 3.0 mg/kg.

Sequenced by immunoSEQ multiplex PCR; TCRdb stores in-frame clones only, minus some. The sample has about 88,000 clones; approximately 85% are singletons. Trimming removed 2 bases at V and 7 bases at J, with 11 bases between. This CDR3 is built from 14 residues. Germline V lookup: CDR1 SGHVS, CDR2 FQNEAQ. As concerns this clone: Its antigen is currently unknown.

The sample here was CD4+ or CD8+ T cells sorted from blood, taken in a trial of the OX40 agonist ivuxolimab. The rearrangement joins TRBV7-8 to TRBJ1-4, with TRBD1 as a possible D gene (6 bases). This receptor was obtained from an adult with an advanced solid tumor such as melanoma, head and neck, liver or kidney cancer. This CDR3 reads CASSLIQGGEKLFF. Written as DNA, the CDR3 is TGTGCCAGCAGCTTAATACAGGGAGGTGAAAAACTGTTTTTT.